Included here is one T cell receptor (beta chain) sequence, with context. TCRdb reanalysed the RT-PCR reads using MiXCR and keeps one entry per CDR3 protein. The sample carries about 960,000 distinct CDR3 sequences, roughly 17% recorded once. CDR3 length: 15 residues. From germline, CDR1 is DFQATT and CDR2 SNEGSKA (reference sequence). V lost 2 bases and J lost 0; bases outside the gene matches: 6. The sample is drawn from a study of patients and donors after allogeneic stem cell transplantation. The genes are TRBV20-1 and TRBJ2-7; 8 nucleotides line up with TRBD1. The sequenced material came from blood, either unsorted or a sorted T cell fraction (not recorded which). The clonotype originates from a human donor who was either an allogeneic HSCT recipient or a stem cell or donor lymphocyte infusion donor (not recorded which). It is not recorded whose cells these are; they may come from a transplant donor. The CDR3 region has the DNA TGCAGTGCTAGAACGTCGACAGGGGTCTCCTACGAGCAGTACTTC. This gives the protein CSARTSTGVSYEQYF.